This T cell receptor (beta chain) was recovered during a study of Ad26.COV2.S vaccination and SARS-CoV-2 variants. Study in general: As a participant in COV1001, the donor was in the Ad26.COV2.S trial arm. Once or twice, 56 days apart, Ad26.COV2.S was delivered intramuscularly.

Libraries were prepared by immunoSEQ multiplex PCR; TCRdb keeps only in-frame clonotypes and omits some of them. Among under 600,000 clones listed, 89% were seen once. Germline V gives CDR1 SGHAT, CDR2 FQDESV (reference sequence). The CDR3 contains 15 residues. V was trimmed by 4 bases and J by 2 bases, leaving 12 bases between them. Treatment noted: roughly 20 received Ad26.COV2.S at low or high dose, single or two shots; 5 received placebo; per-sample allocation not given. Day 63 following the first vaccine or placebo injection was when the samples were taken. Aged 18-55 years, donor was enrolled in Boston in about 2020.

The sequencing used peripheral blood, collected in a trial of Ad26.COV2.S vaccine versus placebo. The clonotype originates from a person aged 18-65 years who received the Ad26.COV2.S COVID-19 vaccine or a placebo. The J gene is TRBJ1-3, the V gene TRBV11-1; a weak D match, TRBD1 (5 bases). The CDR3 DNA reads as TGTGCCAGCAGCTCTCGACAGCAAGCTGGAAACACCATATATTTT. Amino acids: CASSSRQQAGNTIYF. The variable domain in full, completed from reference TRBV11-1 and TRBJ1-3, reads EAEVAQSPRYKITEKSQAVAFWCDPISGHATLYWYRQILGQGPELLVQFQDESVVDDSQLPKDRFSAERLKGVDSTLKIQPAELGDSAMYLCASSSRQQAGNTIYFGEGSWLTVV.